This passage covers 8 T cell receptor beta chains from one sample sequenced in a study of cytomegalovirus exposure and HLA in healthy donors. Data came from immunoSEQ multiplex PCR; TCRdb stores just in-frame clones and leaves some out. Here the sample spans roughly 280,000 clones, roughly 85% being singletons. Sample: PBMCs. These receptors originate from a woman between 18 and 29 years old in good health and CMV-seronegative.

V and J are TRBV14 and TRBJ1-2; a weak D match, TRBD1 (6 bases). The CDR3 covers 17 residues. V lost 0 bases and J 4 bases, leaving 18 bases between the germline ends. Germline CDR1 SGHDN, CDR2 FVKESK. CDR3 in DNA: TGTGCCAGCAGCCAAGACCCATCACAGGGTGGCGGCTATGGCTACACCTTC. Its protein product is CASSQDPSQGGGYGYTF.

The V and J genes are TRBV7-2 and TRBJ2-2, with TRBD1 matching 9 bases. The CDR3 has 15 amino acids. Germline loops: CDR1 SGHTA, CDR2 FQGNSA. J gave up 6 bases and V 3 bases, and 5 bases lay outside the gene matches. The CDR3 is CASSFRTGGAGELFF. CDR3 DNA: TGTGCCAGCAGCTTCCGAACAGGGGGCGCCGGGGAGCTGTTTTTT.

The chain links TRBV6-1 to TRBJ2-4, with 12 positions matching TRBD2. With V trimmed by 6 bases and J by 6 bases, 6 bases remained unmatched. CDR1 and CDR2 (germline): MNHNS, SASEGT. This CDR3 comprises 15 residues. Here the CDR3 DNA reads TGTGCCAGCAGCAACACTAGCGGGAGGTTAAACATTCAGTACTTC. Its protein is CASSNTSGRLNIQYF.

The CDR3 loop reads CSVGQGRSGNTIYF. The CDR3 region has the DNA TGCAGCGTCGGACAGGGGCGATCCGGAAACACCATATATTTT. This chain uses TRBV29-1 with TRBJ1-3; 9 bases align to TRBD1. The ends lost 6 bases at V and 4 bases at J; junction bases unmatched: 7. This CDR3 spans 14 amino acids. The V gene's germline CDR1 is SQVTM and CDR2 ANQGSEA.

V gene TRBV12-1 combines with J gene TRBJ2-7; the table's D call, TRBD1, was not checked against the DNA. TRBV12-1 is an annotated pseudogene. CDR3 length: 17 amino acids. In DNA, the CDR3 is TGTGCCAGCAGCTTATTATTGAGGAAGGGGTGCTCCTACGAGCAGTACTTC. Encoded protein: CASSLLLRKGCSYEQYF.

The rearrangement joins TRBV10-3 to TRBJ1-5; 8 nucleotides line up with TRBD1. This CDR3 has 14 amino acids. Germline V gene data show CDR1 as ENHRY and CDR2 as SYGVKD. V lost 6 bases to trimming and J lost 5 bases; unmatched junction nucleotides: 6. The CDR3 here is CAISGQGKHQPQHF. CDR3 in DNA: TGTGCCATCAGCGGACAGGGTAAGCATCAGCCCCAGCATTTT.

The rearrangement joins TRBV30 to TRBJ1-1; 7 bases match TRBD1. V was clipped by 3 bases and J by 8 bases; unmatched bases: 6. Germline V gives CDR1 GTSNPN, CDR2 SVGIG (reference sequence). The CDR3 runs 12 residues. CDR3 amino acids: CAWRGTAWEAFF. CDR3 DNA: TGTGCCTGGAGAGGGACAGCGTGGGAAGCTTTCTTT. Combining the CDR3 with reference TRBV30 and TRBJ1-1 gives the whole variable domain SQTIHQWPATLVQPVGSPLSLECTVEGTSNPNLYWYRQAAGRGLQLLFYSVGIGQISSEVPQNLSASRPQDRQFILSSKKLLLSDSGFYLCAWRGTAWEAFFGQGTRLTVV.

The chain joins TRBV10-1 to TRBJ2-2; no clear D. The CDR3 totals 12 residues. The germline V gene has CDR1 WNHNN and CDR2 SYGVQD (reference sequence). Trimming removed 4 bases at V and 8 bases at J, with 8 bases between. The CDR3 bases are TGCGCCAGCAGTGCGCAACTTGGGGAGCTGTTTTTT. This gives the protein CASSAQLGELFF.